Presented here are 10 T cell receptor beta chains from one specimen sequenced in a study of beta chain features in type 1 diabetes. What was sequenced were expressed TCRB transcripts, since all of the isolated RNA had been reverse transcribed. Clones were sequenced by immunoSEQ multiplex PCR, and TCRdb holds only the in-frame ones, with some missing. The sample has approximately 150,000 clones; less than 10% are singletons. The sample consisted of central memory CD4+ T cells from blood. The origin of the receptors is a woman in her 40s in good health.

This clone came up a few times. The J gene is TRBJ1-5, the V gene TRBV19, with D possibly matching TRBD1 (5 bases). The V gene lost 3 bases and the J gene lost 11 bases, with 20 bases spanning the gap. The CDR3 consists of 15 residues. The germline V gene has CDR1 LNHDA and CDR2 SQIVND (reference sequence). The CDR3 DNA reads as TGTGCCAGTAGTATTACTGGGCAGGGCGCTTTGTCCCAGCATTTT. It codes for CASSITGQGALSQHF.

In this sample, this clone turned up a few times. The J gene is TRBJ1-1, the V gene TRBV5-4; TRBD1 might be the D (5 bases). The CDR3 contains 15 residues. Germline V gene lookup returns CDR1 SGHNT and CDR2 YYREEE (reference sequence). The germline V and J ends were trimmed by 4 bases and 4 bases, with 17 bases remaining between them. Here the CDR3 reads CASSLMQGGGTEAFF. Written as DNA, the CDR3 is TGTGCCAGCAGCCTCATGCAGGGAGGTGGCACTGAAGCTTTCTTT.

This clone was seen a handful of times. This chain links TRBV6-5 with TRBJ1-4; the D gene is possibly TRBD1 (6 bases). Germline V lookup: CDR1 MNHEY, CDR2 SVGAGI. The CDR3 totals 13 residues. V shed 6 bases and J shed 6 bases, with 11 bases lying between them. The CDR3 nucleotides read TGTGCCAGCAGCCCAGGGGCTGATGAAAAACTGTTTTTT. Translated: CASSPGADEKLFF.

The chain carries TRBV6-1 and TRBJ2-7, with D hard to call. The CDR3 is 11 residues long. Deletions cut 7 bases from V and 3 bases from J, with 7 bases between. The germline V gene encodes CDR1 MNHNS and CDR2 SASEGT. The CDR3 DNA reads as TGTGCCAGCATGAGCTTCTACGAGCAGTACTTC. Protein product: CASMSFYEQYF.

This clone was counted only a few times. The V call is TRBV7-2, the J call TRBJ1-1; no clear D. Germline-derived CDR1 and CDR2 are SGHTA and FQGNSA. Between the trimmed V and J ends, which lost 2 bases and 4 bases, there was a span of 11 bases. CDR3 length: 14 amino acids. The CDR3 sequence: CASSLHFGGTEAFF. CDR3 sequence (DNA): TGTGCCAGCAGCTTACATTTCGGTGGCACTGAAGCTTTCTTT.

This chain joins TRBV7-8 and TRBJ1-5; the match to TRBD1 covers 7 bases. V was clipped by 6 bases and J by 5 bases; unmatched bases: 7. Germline V CDR1 and CDR2: SGHVS, FQNEAQ. This CDR3 is 14 amino acids long. CDR3 sequence (DNA): TGTGCCAGCAGTTATGACAGGGCATATCAGCCCCAGCATTTT. Its translation: CASSYDRAYQPQHF.

This rearrangement joins TRBV29-1 to TRBJ1-1; D gene unclear. V shed 7 bases and J shed 3 bases, with 12 bases lying between them. This CDR3 is 12 amino acids long. CDR1 is SQVTM, CDR2 ANQGSEA, per germline. CDR3 sequence (DNA): TGCAGCGCCGTAAGCGGGGACACTGAAGCTTTCTTT. It encodes CSAVSGDTEAFF. Complete variable domain (other parts from reference TRBV29-1 and TRBJ1-1): SAVISQKPSRDICQRGTSLTIQCQVDSQVTMMFWYRQQPGQSLTLIATANQGSEATYESGFVIDKFPISRPNLTFSTLTVSNMSPEDSSIYLCSAVSGDTEAFFGQGTRLTVV.

This clone was seen repeatedly, ten times or more. The chain links TRBV19 to TRBJ1-6; TRBD1 matches 8 bases. The CDR3 is 14 amino acids. J was trimmed by 5 bases and V by 5 bases; bases with no gene match: 2. Germline CDR1 is LNHDA and CDR2 is SQIVND (reference sequence). The chain's CDR3 is CASSDRGHNSPLHF. The DNA for the CDR3 is TGTGCCAGTAGTGACAGGGGTCATAATTCACCCCTCCACTTT.

This clone was counted between two and nine times. This chain uses TRBV7-9 with TRBJ1-1; D possibly corresponds to TRBD1 (5 bases). Germline CDR1 is SEHNR and CDR2 is FQNEAQ (reference sequence). Trimming took off 3 bases at V and 7 bases at J, with 15 bases between the two ends. The CDR3 contains 14 residues. DNA of the CDR3: TGTGCCAGCAGCTTCTCCCAGGGTCTCGGTGAAGCTTTCTTT. It specifies CASSFSQGLGEAFF.

This clone was seen many times. The genes are TRBV7-8 and TRBJ1-5, with D uncertain. The CDR3 has 14 residues. In germline, CDR1 is SGHVS, CDR2 FQNEAQ. V shed 0 bases and J shed 3 bases, with 6 bases lying between them. The CDR3 bases are TGTGCCAGCAGCTTAGCGAGCGCCAATCAGCCCCAGCATTTT. Translation: CASSLASANQPQHF.